These T cell receptor beta chains were read from a single sample in a study of CD8 T cells in ankylosing spondylitis. TCRdb passed the 5' RACE reads through MiXCR, listing each CDR3 protein once. The data show hundreds of thousands of distinct CDR3 sequences, with 15% to 20% seen just once and 0.85% to 1.3% held by the top ten. Sequenced: blood, either unsorted or a sorted T cell fraction (not recorded which). These receptors were collected from a male donor with ankylosing spondylitis. Each CDR3 is given with its conserved first and last residue. A D gene is named only where the DNA matches it firmly. Clone size, where shown, is once, few, many, or a class for clones that have expanded.

clone size	V gene	CDR3 length	J gene	D gene	CDR3 protein	CDR3 DNA
few	TRBV30	12	TRBJ2-3	.	CAWSPTTDTQYF	TGTGCCTGGAGTCCCACGACAGATACGCAGTATTTT
few	TRBV5-1	12	TRBJ2-1	.	CASSTGGGVSFF	TGCGCCAGCAGCACCGGCGGCGGCGTCTCGTTCTTC
.	TRBV5-1	15	TRBJ2-2	.	CASSFGSTNTGELFF	TGCGCCAGCAGCTTTGGCAGCACGAACACCGGGGAGCTGTTTTTT
many	TRBV29-1	12	TRBJ2-7	.	CSVGGESYEQYF	TGCAGCGTTGGAGGGGAGTCCTACGAGCAGTACTTC
.	TRBV20-1	15	TRBJ2-1	.	CSARMTEDEYNEQFF	TGCAGTGCTAGGATGACAGAGGACGAGTACAATGAGCAGTTCTTC
.	TRBV7-2	15	TRBJ2-2	.	CASRAPVGNTGELFF	TGTGCCAGCAGGGCCCCGGTGGGAAACACCGGGGAGCTGTTTTTT
.	TRBV6-2/TRBV6-3	15	TRBJ2-4	.	CASSYSYLAKNIQYF	TGTGCCAGCAGTTACTCGTACCTAGCCAAAAACATTCAGTACTTC
many	TRBV3-1	19	TRBJ2-7	.	CASSPKYPKTGYERGEQYF	TGTGCCAGCAGCCCTAAATACCCTAAAACAGGCTACGAGCGAGGCGAGCAGTACTTC
few	TRBV20-1	15	TRBJ2-4	.	CSASPHELAKNIQYF	TGCAGTGCTAGCCCCCACGAGTTAGCCAAAAACATTCAGTACTTC
.	TRBV6-5	13	TRBJ1-2	.	CASSYSGVNGYTF	TGTGCCAGCAGTTACTCGGGAGTAAATGGCTACACCTTC
.	TRBV7-9	16	TRBJ2-3	.	CASSSPLGRSTDTQYF	TGTGCCAGCAGCTCCCCCTTGGGCAGATCCACAGATACGCAGTATTTT
.	TRBV20-1	14	TRBJ2-2	.	CSASGSSPGGELFF	TGCAGTGCTAGTGGGTCCAGCCCGGGCGGGGAGCTGTTTTTT
many	TRBV28	13	TRBJ2-4	TRBD2	CASRGGSRNIQYF	TGTGCCAGCAGGGGAGGGTCCCGAAACATTCAGTACTTC
few	TRBV16	18	TRBJ1-1	.	CASSQPREALGKYTEAFF	TGTGCCAGCAGCCAACCCAGAGAGGCGCTAGGGAAATACACTGAAGCTTTCTTT
.	TRBV9	16	TRBJ2-1	TRBD2	CASSVVAGGGRNEQFF	TGTGCCAGCAGCGTAGTTGCGGGGGGGGGAAGGAATGAGCAGTTCTTC
.	TRBV9	16	TRBJ2-3	.	CASSPRGASITDTQYF	TGTGCCAGCAGCCCCCGTGGGGCCAGCATCACAGATACGCAGTATTTT
few	TRBV5-1	16	TRBJ2-5	.	CASSLVVSGAQETQYF	TGCGCCAGCAGCTTGGTAGTATCGGGGGCACAAGAGACCCAGTACTTC
.	TRBV10-1	12	TRBJ2-7	TRBD1	CASGDRGYEQYF	TGCGCCAGCGGGGACAGGGGGTACGAGCAGTACTTC
few	TRBV3-1	15	TRBJ1-2	TRBD1	CASSQDQGANYGYTF	TGTGCCAGCAGCCAAGATCAGGGGGCGAACTATGGCTACACCTTC
few	TRBV4-2	13	TRBJ2-2	.	CASSGDNTGELFF	TGTGCCAGTTCAGGGGACAACACCGGGGAGCTGTTTTTT
.	TRBV27	15	TRBJ1-1	.	CASSLNPHRNTEAFF	TGTGCCAGCAGTTTGAACCCCCACAGGAACACTGAAGCTTTCTTT
.	TRBV20-1	14	TRBJ1-2	TRBD1	CSARDPTGGYGYTF	TGCAGTGCTAGAGATCCCACAGGGGGCTATGGCTACACCTTC
few	TRBV5-1	14	TRBJ2-6	.	CASSPYTGANVLTF	TGCGCCAGCAGCCCGTACACTGGGGCCAACGTCCTGACTTTC
many	TRBV5-1	13	TRBJ1-5	TRBD1	CASSMAGGQPQHF	TGCGCCAGCAGTATGGCAGGGGGCCAGCCCCAGCATTTT
.	TRBV3-1	15	TRBJ2-1	TRBD2	CASTSRGGAYNEQFF	TGTGCCAGCACTTCACGGGGGGGGGCTTACAATGAGCAGTTCTTC
few	TRBV20-1	11	TRBJ2-7	.	CSATPQAEQYF	TGCAGTGCTACCCCCCAAGCCGAGCAGTACTTC
.	TRBV9	14	TRBJ1-2	TRBD1	CASNTRGGNYGYTF	TGTGCCAGCAATACCAGGGGGGGTAACTATGGCTACACCTTC
few	TRBV10-3	14	TRBJ2-1	TRBD2	CAISALAGLNEQFF	TGTGCCATCAGTGCGTTAGCGGGACTCAATGAGCAGTTCTTC
.	TRBV29-1	17	TRBJ1-5	TRBD1	CSALTGGNFDSNQPQHF	TGCAGCGCCCTGACAGGGGGAAATTTTGATAGCAATCAGCCCCAGCATTTT
.	TRBV6-5	15	TRBJ2-1	.	CASSYSGVGHNEQFF	TGTGCCAGCAGTTACTCAGGGGTAGGTCACAATGAGCAGTTCTTC
.	TRBV4-2	15	TRBJ1-5	.	CASSQGGEEGQPQHF	TGTGCCAGCAGCCAAGGGGGGGAGGAAGGGCAGCCCCAGCATTTT
few	TRBV20-1	13	TRBJ1-1	.	CSGPTWEGTEAFF	TGCAGTGGACCCACATGGGAGGGGACTGAAGCTTTCTTT
.	TRBV4-2	18	TRBJ2-2	TRBD2	CASSQARYAGGSTGELFF	TGTGCCAGCAGCCAAGCCCGTTACGCGGGGGGTTCGACCGGGGAGCTGTTTTTT
.	TRBV20-1	18	TRBJ2-2	TRBD2	CSAALAGGAPGVTGELFF	TGCAGTGCTGCTCTAGCGGGAGGGGCCCCCGGGGTCACCGGGGAGCTGTTTTTT
few	TRBV7-2	13	TRBJ2-7	.	CASSLSPLYEQYF	TGTGCCAGCAGCTTGTCGCCCCTTTACGAGCAGTACTTC
few	TRBV12-3/TRBV12-4	16	TRBJ1-5	.	CASSRGAYNINQPQHF	TGTGCCAGCAGTCGCGGGGCCTACAACATCAATCAGCCCCAGCATTTT
many	TRBV5-1	16	TRBJ2-3	.	CASRVSVETSTDTQYF	TGCGCCAGCAGAGTATCAGTGGAAACTAGCACAGATACGCAGTATTTT
.	TRBV5-1	15	TRBJ2-5	.	CASSRVPGNQETQYF	TGCGCCAGCAGCCGAGTCCCAGGGAATCAAGAGACCCAGTACTTC
few	TRBV5-1	14	TRBJ2-1	.	CASSLGELHNEQFF	TGCGCCAGCAGCTTGGGGGAACTGCACAATGAGCAGTTCTTC
few	TRBV7-2	13	TRBJ2-1	.	CASSLEVLQEQFF	TGTGCCAGCAGCTTAGAGGTCCTTCAGGAGCAGTTCTTC
few	TRBV25-1	14	TRBJ1-5	.	CASSEGGVDQPQHF	TGTGCCAGCAGTGAAGGGGGGGTTGATCAGCCCCAGCATTTT
few	TRBV7-2	14	TRBJ2-7	TRBD1	CASSRTGGAYEQYF	TGTGCCAGCAGCCGGACAGGGGGAGCTTACGAGCAGTACTTC
few	TRBV5-1	14	TRBJ1-5	.	CATTRRDHNQPQHF	TGCGCCACCACCCGCCGGGACCACAATCAGCCCCAGCATTTT
many	TRBV5-1	13	TRBJ2-3	.	CASSLFSTDTQYF	TGTGCCAGCAGTTTGTTTAGCACAGATACGCAGTATTTT
.	TRBV4-1	17	TRBJ1-5	.	CASSQDSFPGGNQPQHF	TGCGCCAGCAGCCAAGACAGCTTCCCTGGGGGCAATCAGCCCCAGCATTTT
.	TRBV5-1	14	TRBJ2-2	.	CASSLGHNIGELFF	TGCGCCAGCAGCTTGGGGCACAATATCGGGGAGCTGTTTTTT
.	TRBV12-3/TRBV12-4	15	TRBJ2-5	.	CASSLRWLGRETQYF	TGTGCCAGCAGTTTACGGTGGCTAGGGAGAGAGACCCAGTACTTC
few	TRBV28	15	TRBJ2-7	TRBD2	CASSVGTSGVYEQYF	TGTGCCAGCAGCGTCGGGACTAGCGGGGTATACGAGCAGTACTTC
.	TRBV11-2	19	TRBJ1-1	TRBD1	CASSSFSRRTGQLDTEAFF	TGTGCCAGCAGCTCCTTTTCACGACGAACGGGACAGTTAGACACTGAAGCTTTCTTT
few	TRBV5-1	15	TRBJ2-1	TRBD2	CASSGTSGSHNEQFF	TGCGCCAGCAGCGGGACTAGCGGGAGCCACAATGAGCAGTTCTTC